This T cell receptor (beta chain) was retrieved from a study of Ad26.COV2.S vaccination and SARS-CoV-2 variants (dated by TCRdb to the early 2020s). With respect to the entire study: Donors in the vaccine arm were drawn from COV1001, a phase I-IIa trial of Ad26.COV2.S in healthy adults that was multicentre, randomized, double-blind and placebo-controlled. Ad26.COV2.S was given intramuscularly at 5x10^10 or 1x10^11 viral particles, as a single shot or as two shots 56 days apart. The specificity and breadth of SARS-CoV-2-reactive T cell receptors after Ad26.COV2.S vaccination were assessed by TCRbeta repertoire sequencing. The TCR-sequenced set comprised approximately 32 samples: approximately 19 Ad26.COV2.S vaccine recipients, 5 placebo recipients and 8 SARS-CoV-2 convalescent individuals. Trial participants were randomized into five groups of five, in which low-dose or high-dose Ad26.COV2.S was given once or twice, or placebo was given on both occasions. Investigators did not know the trial group allocation while performing experiments and assessing outcomes.

In light of the paper, this sample's treatment or condition label describes: roughly 19 received Ad26.COV2.S at low or high dose, single or two shots; 5 received placebo; per-sample allocation not given. For vaccine and placebo recipients, the sequenced repertoires came from samples collected on day 63 after the first injection. In Cohort 1b, roughly 25 adults aged 18-55 years were enrolled at a single site in Boston, USA, between 29 July and 7 August 2020. Ad26.COV2.S was a replication-incompetent adenovirus type 26 vector expressing a prefusion-stabilized SARS-CoV-2 spike protein from the original Wuhan strain. The immunoSEQ Assay was the method used to sequence TCRbeta CDR3 regions. After extraction, genomic DNA underwent amplification by bias-controlled multiplex PCR, followed by high-throughput sequencing. The paper's data handling went like this. To quantify the absolute abundance of every unique TCRbeta CDR3 region, sequences were collapsed and filtered. T cell fraction was estimated by normalizing TCRbeta template counts to usable DNA, which was measured by amplifying reference genes present in all nucleated cells. Repertoire TCRs were annotated as SARS-CoV-2-specific by exact matching of V gene, CDR3 amino acid sequence and J gene to a known reactive TCR set. The reference SARS-CoV-2 TCR set was obtained from MIRA and was filtered for enrichment in COVID-19-positive ImmuneCODE repertoires, whereby public or cross-reactive TCRs were removed. Using the MIRA antigens, annotated TCRs were further analysed by specific ORF or by position within an ORF. Breadth was defined as the number of annotated unique rearrangements divided by the total number of unique productive rearrangements, and depth was defined as the summed frequency of the annotated unique rearrangements. Two-sided Wilcoxon rank-sum tests were used to compare TCR breadth between groups. TCRdb limited this immuneACCESS table to in-frame rearrangements with V and J called. A share of clones is missing; checked studies link under half to unresolved V genes, and the rest is unexplained. V, J and clone size are taken as reported in that table, and D and trimming were inferred from the DNA itself. Recorded for this sample are under 550,000 clones; around 90% of them occurred a single time. The ten largest clones represent more than 9% of the sample.

A note on this clone: Its antigen is currently not known. No qualities accompany the bases; no much larger clone lies one base away.

The full study reports these points: The study was not powered to compare responses between vaccine doses or regimens. After vaccination, spike-specific CD8+ and CD4+ T cell responses were reported to show substantial breadth. It was noted by the authors that total T cell responses may have been underestimated by the TCR breadth and depth analyses. Vaccine and placebo recipients had comparable non-spike TCR breadth, which fits with the vaccine containing only spike. Spike-specific TCR breadth was higher in Ad26.COV2.S recipients than in placebo recipients (P = 0.0014).

This TCR was recovered from a person aged 18 to 59 who received the Ad26.COV2.S COVID-19 vaccine or a placebo. Material: peripheral blood, obtained in a trial of Ad26.COV2.S vaccine versus placebo.

The DNA sequence is TGCGCCAGCAGCCCGCGACAGGGGAACAATGAGCAGTTCTTC. It encodes CASSPRQGNNEQFF. Here the chain combines TRBV5-1 and TRBJ2-1; the junction holds 8 bases that match TRBD1. In the germline V gene, CDR1 corresponds to SGHRS and CDR2 to YFSETQ. The V end gives up 4 bases and the J end 5 bases, leaving 5 bases in the junction not matched to a gene. The CDR3 sequence holds 14 residues, the cysteine and phenylalanine included. The sequence is cut down to CDR3 DNA, 42 bases in frame from base 1.